This T cell receptor beta chain was found in a study of breast tumors, draining lymph nodes, adjacent tissues. As for this clonotype: As yet, its antigen is unknown. Its ends do not fully match the called genes, so a read error is possible.

Each CDR3 protein gets one entry after TCRdb re-called the multiplex PCR reads with MiXCR. The data show more than 50,000 distinct CDR3 sequences, roughly 40% seen once. This CDR3 is built from 15 residues. Germline assignment: CDR1 MNHEY and CDR2 SVGAGI. Study findings and constraints: Luminal-like breast cancer showed significantly greater tumor-nontumor repertoire similarity than basal-like breast cancer did.

The receptor was derived from a female donor with breast cancer. Some clones in this sample may be carry-over from other donors' samples. The chain uses TRBV6-5 and TRBJ1-1; TRBD1 agrees at 11 bases. The sample was breast tumor tissue. This CDR3 is CASSHSRGQGESAFF. CDR3 coding DNA: TGTGCCAGCAGTCACTCGAGGGGACAGGGGGAATCGGCTTTCTTT.